A single sample is the source of the 28 T cell receptor beta chains below, sequenced in a study of Graves' ophthalmopathy and Graves' hyperthyroidism. Investigators amplified TCR beta CDR3 regions from RNA transcripts. The library came from an HTBI-primed first-round RT-PCR and a second-round multiplex PCR. One entry per CDR3 protein results from TCRdb running MiXCR on the multiplex PCR reads. The sample lists roughly 1.1 million distinct CDR3 sequences, about 36% seen once, with around 10% in the top ten. The source material was peripheral blood or thyroid tissue (not recorded which). The source of these receptors is an adult man with Graves' hyperthyroidism.

The chain links TRBV29-1 to TRBJ1-2; D uncertain. Trimming left V 2 bases short and J 8 bases short, with 6 bases between. CDR1 and CDR2 from the germline V gene are SQVTM and ANQGSEA. The CDR3 totals 10 residues. The CDR3 loop reads CSVEWQGYTF. The CDR3 DNA sequence: TGCAGCGTTGAATGGCAGGGCTACACCTTC.

The chain has TRBV19 and TRBJ2-7; 10 bases are shared with TRBD2. The germline V gene has CDR1 LNHDA and CDR2 SQIVND (reference sequence). V shed 6 bases, J shed 5 bases, and the junction held 7 bases outside the gene matches. CDR3 length: 14 amino acids. CDR3 sequence: CASRAGLASHEQYF. The CDR3 region has the DNA TGTGCCAGTAGGGCGGGACTAGCGTCGCACGAGCAGTACTTC. The variable domain in full, with the rest retrieved from reference TRBV19 and TRBJ2-7, is DGGITQSPKYLFRKEGQNVTLSCEQNLNHDAMYWYRQDPGQGLRLIYYSQIVNDFQKGDIAEGYSVSREKKESFPLTVTSAQKNPTAFYLCASRAGLASHEQYFGPGTRLTVT.

This clonotype was recorded many times. The J gene is TRBJ1-5, the V gene TRBV12-3 or TRBV12-4; TRBD1 is a possible D gene (5 bases). Between the trimmed V and J ends, which lost 6 bases and 2 bases, there was a span of 14 bases. The CDR3 is 15 residues long. The CDR3 is CASSRDGGGNQPQHF. The CDR3 DNA is TGTGCCAGCAGCAGGGACGGCGGCGGCAATCAGCCCCAGCATTTT.

Notes on this clonotype: At one end, the junction sequence differs from germline, possibly due to a read error. The chain is built from TRBV19 and TRBJ1-1, with D perhaps TRBD1 (5 bases). Germline V CDR1 and CDR2: LNHDA, SQIVND (reference sequence). The CDR3 spans 16 residues. The CDR3 protein is CASSLGTSELDTEAFF. The DNA of the CDR3 is TGTGCCAGTAGTCTCGGGACGTCTGAACTGGACACTGAAGCCTTCTTT.

At least ten counts were recorded for this clonotype. The chain has TRBV20-1 and TRBJ2-5; D is unresolved. CDR1 DFQATT and CDR2 SNEGSKA come from the germline V gene (reference sequence). This CDR3 contains 14 residues. The V end lost 1 base, the J end lost 0 bases, and 9 bases lay between the germline ends. The CDR3 here is CSARAEPYQETQYF. The CDR3 DNA follows: TGCAGTGCTAGAGCTGAGCCGTACCAAGAGACCCAGTACTTC.

The chain employs TRBV9 and TRBJ2-2; D could derive from TRBD1 or TRBD2 (5 bases each). The length of the CDR3 is 16 residues. Trimming left V 0 bases short and J 0 bases short, with 9 bases between. The germline V gene encodes CDR1 SGDLS and CDR2 YYNGEE. The CDR3 spells CASSVVEGTNTGELFF. As DNA, the CDR3 is TGTGCCAGCAGCGTAGTAGAGGGGACGAACACCGGGGAGCTGTTTTTT.

This clonotype was seen at least ten times. The CDR3 sequence is CATSRPGLRAEETQYF. For the CDR3, the DNA is TGTGCCACCAGCAGACCGGGACTACGAGCAGAAGAGACCCAGTACTTC. The chain carries TRBV15 and TRBJ2-5; TRBD2 matches at 7 bases. Germline assignment: CDR1 LNHNV and CDR2 YYDKDF (reference sequence). After removal of 2 bases from V and 3 bases from J, the junction contained 9 bases not matched to a gene. CDR3 length: 16 amino acids.

This clonotype was recorded at least ten times. An end of the junction differs from the germline gene, which may be a read error. The chain links TRBV9 to TRBJ1-4; no reliable D call. This CDR3 has 14 residues. The V gene's germline CDR1 is SGDLS and CDR2 YYNGEE. CDR3 amino acids: CASSVTQANEKLFF. The CDR3 DNA is TGTGCCAGCAGCGTAACCCAGGCTAACGAAAAACTGTTTTTT.

Points on this clonotype: The junction does not match germline at one end; this may be a read error. This chain uses TRBV5-1 with TRBJ1-5, with D tentatively TRBD1 (6 bases). Germline lookup yields CDR1 SGHRS and CDR2 YFSETQ. This CDR3 region has 15 residues. The CDR3 DNA reads TGTGCCAGCAGCTTAAGGGGGAGGGGCGGTCAGCCCCAGCATTTT. This encodes CASSLRGRGGQPQHF.

This clonotype came up many times. This chain uses TRBV10-2 with TRBJ1-1; 8 nucleotides match TRBD1. Germline lookup yields CDR1 WSHSY and CDR2 SAAADI. Trimming cost V 6 bases and J 5 bases; bases outside gene matches: 8. The CDR3 has 14 amino acids. The CDR3 coding sequence is TGCGCCAGCAGCGACAGGGGTTGGGGGACTGAAGCTTTCTTT. Residues: CASSDRGWGTEAFF.

This clonotype was recorded at least ten times. The V and J genes are TRBV7-2 and TRBJ1-2, with no clear D. Germline CDR1 SGHTA, CDR2 FQGNSA. Trimming removed 0 bases from V and 3 bases from J, with 11 bases in between. The CDR3 runs 15 residues. CDR3 in amino acids: CASSLAWSSDYGYTF. DNA of the CDR3: TGTGCCAGCAGCTTAGCTTGGTCGTCGGACTATGGCTACACCTTC.

This clonotype occurred a few times. This chain joins TRBV20-1 and TRBJ2-7; the D call may be TRBD1 or TRBD2 (5 bases each). This CDR3 spans 14 amino acids. V was pared by 3 bases and J by 4 bases, with 16 bases between. The germline CDR1 and CDR2 sequences are DFQATT and SNEGSKA (reference sequence). For the CDR3, the DNA is TGCAGTGCTAGGCTCCCCGGGGCTGGGTACGAGCAGTACTTC. Encoded protein: CSARLPGAGYEQYF.

This clonotype was recorded a few times. The chain recombines TRBV7-9 with TRBJ1-4; 10 bases are shared with TRBD1. Losses at the gene ends were 3 bases for V and 7 bases for J; bases not matched to a gene: 11. The CDR3 totals 17 residues. CDR1 is SEHNR and CDR2 is FQNEAQ in the germline V gene (reference sequence). This CDR3 is CASSFNSGQGGSEKLFF. CDR3 DNA: TGTGCCAGCAGCTTCAACTCAGGACAGGGGGGGAGTGAAAAACTGTTTTTT.

This clonotype showed up many times. The chain recombines TRBV2 with TRBJ1-5, with D possibly being TRBD1 (5 bases). The CDR3 consists of 15 residues. With 6 bases removed from V and 2 bases from J, the gap between germline ends came to 14 bases. Germline V gives CDR1 SNHLY, CDR2 FYNNEI. CDR3 loop: CASRGGVVGNQPQHF. CDR3 DNA sequence: TGTGCCAGCAGGGGAGGGGTCGTAGGCAATCAGCCCCAGCATTTT.

The table lists this clonotype with a few counts. V usage is TRBV7-6 and J usage is TRBJ2-6; 8 bases map to TRBD1. V shed 0 bases and J 3 bases; nucleotides not matched to a gene: 4. This CDR3 region has 17 residues. Per germline, CDR1 SGHVS and CDR2 FNYEAQ. The CDR3 DNA reads as TGTGCCAGCAGCTTAGCCCAGGGGGCGGTTGGGGCCAACGTCCTGACTTTC. Residues: CASSLAQGAVGANVLTF. Full variable domain (remainder filled in from reference TRBV7-6 and TRBJ2-6): GAGVSQSPRYKVTKRGQDVALRCDPISGHVSLYWYRQALGQGPEFLTYFNYEAQQDKSGLPNDRFSAERPEGSISTLTIQRTEQRDSAMYRCASSLAQGAVGANVLTFGAGSRLTVL.

This clonotype was detected many times. V is TRBV7-2 and J is TRBJ1-4; D remains ambiguous. CDR1 and CDR2 (germline): SGHTA, FQGNSA. This CDR3 has 16 residues. The germline V and J ends were trimmed by 5 bases and 0 bases, with 13 bases remaining between them. CDR3 DNA: TGTGCCAGCAGCGCATTACGGGAGCCAACTAATGAAAAACTGTTTTTT. Amino acid sequence: CASSALREPTNEKLFF.

The rearrangement joins TRBV28 to TRBJ1-6; no definite D call. Trimming took 5 bases from V and 5 from J, leaving 13 bases between them. This CDR3 is built from 15 residues. Per the germline V gene, CDR1 is MDHEN and CDR2 is SYDVKM. CDR3 sequence reads: CASSTKPNHNSPLHF. The CDR3 DNA sequence: TGTGCCAGCAGTACTAAACCGAACCATAATTCACCCCTCCACTTT.

This clonotype was seen many times. The chain employs TRBV10-3 and TRBJ2-7, with 11 bases matching TRBD2. V shed 10 bases and J 4 bases; nucleotides not matched to a gene: 9. Germline assignment: CDR1 ENHRY and CDR2 SYGVKD. This CDR3 is built from 14 residues. This CDR3 is CATVGTSGSYEQYF. CDR3 nucleotides: TGTGCCACCGTCGGAACTAGCGGGAGTTACGAGCAGTACTTC.

This clonotype was seen ten or more times. The genes are TRBV7-9 and TRBJ2-7, with 10 bases that match TRBD1. The junction had 5 bases not matched to a gene; V was cut back by 4 bases and J by 5 bases. The CDR3 extends over 14 amino acids. The germline gives CDR1 SEHNR, CDR2 FQNEAQ (reference sequence). In DNA, the CDR3 is TGTGCCAGCAGCTCGGGACAGGGGATCAACGAGCAGTACTTC. Its protein product is CASSSGQGINEQYF.

This clonotype came up many times. The V gene is TRBV13, the J gene TRBJ2-7, with 8 bases identical to TRBD1. The CDR3 length is 14 residues. J gave up 4 bases and V 5 bases, and 7 bases lay outside the gene matches. The germline CDR1 and CDR2 sequences are PRHDT and FYEKMQ (reference sequence). The DNA of the CDR3 is TGTGCCAGCAGCCCCAAGGACAGGGAGTACGAGCAGTACTTC. Translating it yields CASSPKDREYEQYF.

This clonotype occurred a few times. The chain combines TRBV6-2 or TRBV6-3 with TRBJ1-5, with 7 bases that match TRBD1. Germline CDR1 MNHEY, CDR2 SVGEGT. The CDR3 has 14 amino acids. The V and J ends lost 8 bases and 7 bases, in that order; junction bases with no gene match: 11. In DNA, the CDR3 is TGTGCCAGCGTTTCACAGGGGATCACGCAGCCCCAGCATTTT. Its protein is CASVSQGITQPQHF.

CDR3 loop: CASRDEGAGSNYGYTF. CDR3 DNA sequence: TGCGCCAGCAGAGACGAAGGGGCGGGGTCTAACTATGGCTACACCTTC. This chain links TRBV4-3 with TRBJ1-2, with D perhaps TRBD1 (5 bases). Germline CDR1 reads LGHNA; CDR2 reads YSLEER. The CDR3 totals 16 residues. V dropped 6 bases and J dropped 0 bases, with 17 bases sitting between them.

CDR3 sequence: CASSALGGQGRGYTF. As DNA, the CDR3 is TGTGCCAGCAGCGCATTAGGCGGACAGGGTCGAGGCTACACCTTC. This chain connects TRBV9 to TRBJ1-2; 8 bases are a match to TRBD1. The CDR3 loop spans 15 amino acids. Germline V CDR1 and CDR2: SGDLS, YYNGEE. The trim removed 3 bases at V and 8 bases at J, leaving 12 bases unmatched.

The rearrangement joins TRBV29-1 to TRBJ1-2; a possible D gene is TRBD1 (5 bases). Germline-derived CDR1 and CDR2 are SQVTM and ANQGSEA. This CDR3 comprises 11 residues. CDR3: CSLGPGNGYTF. Here the CDR3 DNA reads TGCAGTTTAGGTCCAGGGAATGGCTACACCTTC.

This clonotype showed up many times. V gene TRBV4-1 combines with J gene TRBJ1-6; D remains unclear. Trimming shortened V by 3 bases and J by 11 bases, and 23 bases separated the two germline ends. This CDR3 region has 17 residues. CDR1 and CDR2 (germline): MGHRA, YSYEKL. The CDR3 bases are TGCGCCAGCAGCCAGGTAGTCCAGCTTGGGTTGGGAACACCCCTCCACTTT. Translated, it gives CASSQVVQLGLGTPLHF.

The CDR3 region has the DNA TGCAGCGTTGAAGGGGGGACTAGCGAGACAACTCCCTACGAGCAGTACTTC. Translating it yields CSVEGGTSETTPYEQYF. The chain combines TRBV29-1 with TRBJ2-7, with 10 bases matching TRBD2. This CDR3 region has 17 residues. After removal of 1 base from V and 2 bases from J, the junction contained 11 bases not matched to a gene. From germline, CDR1 is SQVTM and CDR2 ANQGSEA.

This clonotype was recorded at least ten times. The gene calls are TRBV6-5 and TRBJ1-2; D possibly corresponds to TRBD1 (5 bases). Germline CDR1 is MNHEY and CDR2 is SVGAGI. There are 12 residues in the CDR3. Between the trimmed V and J ends, which lost 3 bases and 6 bases, there was a span of 8 bases. The CDR3 DNA follows: TGTGCCAGCAGTTATGAGGGGCATGGCTACACCTTC. Its protein is CASSYEGHGYTF.

Points on this clonotype: With a much larger clone just one base away, this may be a read error. Written as DNA, the CDR3 is TGCAGTGCTGGGCGGGAGGGGCAAGAGACCCAGTACTTC. This codes for CSAGREGQETQYF. The genes are TRBV20-1 and TRBJ2-5; 9 bases line up with TRBD2. Trimming cost V 5 bases and J 2 bases; bases outside gene matches: 3. The CDR3 runs 13 residues. Per the germline V gene, CDR1 is DFQATT and CDR2 is SNEGSKA (reference sequence).